This T cell receptor beta chain was observed in a study of cytomegalovirus exposure and HLA in healthy donors. The PCR had 60 Vbeta and 13 Jbeta primers. TCRdb keeps only in-frame clones here, not all; method: immunoSEQ multiplex PCR. Among about 160,000 clones, more than 80% were seen once, and the ten largest hold around 7.7%. Per germline, CDR1 SGHTA and CDR2 FQGTGA. The CDR3 sequence is 15 residues long. J gave up 1 base and V 4 bases, and 6 bases lay outside the gene matches. The V and J genes are TRBV7-3 and TRBJ1-1; 7 bases align to TRBD1. This sequence originates from a woman aged 25 to 39 in good health and CMV-seropositive. Sequenced sample: PBMCs. This chain's CDR3 is CASSSEGARNTEAFF. CDR3 sequence (DNA): TGTGCCAGCAGCTCCGAGGGGGCCCGGAACACTGAAGCTTTCTTT.